This T cell receptor beta chain was captured by sequencing in a study of T cell changes during pregnancy in multiple sclerosis. Details on this clone: At one end the junction does not follow the germline gene, possibly because of a read error.

Germline CDR1 is SSHAT and CDR2 is FNYEAQ (reference sequence). This CDR3 is 14 amino acids long. This table comes from immunoSEQ multiplex PCR, and its TCRdb copy is limited to in-frame clones, with some not included. The repertoire has some 47,000 clones, roughly 90% of them found once; the top ten carry around 1.9%. This chain connects TRBV7-7 to TRBJ2-7; D is perhaps TRBD1 (5 bases). This receptor was identified in a female donor with multiple sclerosis, enrolled in a pregnancy study. The material sequenced was peripheral blood, taken in the first trimester of pregnancy. The CDR3 protein is CASTHRQSSYEQYF. DNA for the CDR3: TGTGCTAGCACGCATCGACAGAGCTCCTACGAGCAGTACTTC.